The clone carrying this T cell receptor (beta chain) appeared once. Its antigen is currently unknown. This PCR relied on a set of 60 Vbeta primers and 13 Jbeta primers. TCRdb keeps only in-frame clones here, not all; method: immunoSEQ multiplex PCR. The sample holds about 130,000 clones; about 80% are singletons and the top ten take more than 2.5%. The data belong to a study of cytomegalovirus exposure and HLA in healthy donors. The V and J ends lost 6 bases and 6 bases, in that order; junction bases with no gene match: 5. The germline gives CDR1 LNHDA, CDR2 SQIVND (reference sequence). The CDR3 totals 14 residues. Study-level points and caveats: Cytomegalovirus status was reportedly diagnosed by the classifier with high specificity and sensitivity. Roughly uniform sequencing depth across donors was assumed, possibly incorrectly. Productive status was seen about 90% or about 30% of the time for most TCR beta V segments in an earlier analysis.

Sequencing was done on a sample of PBMCs. The sequence was collected from a woman in her forties or fifties in good health and CMV-seronegative. The chain links TRBV19 to TRBJ2-2; 9 bases line up with TRBD2. The CDR3 coding sequence is TGTGCCAGTAGGGCTAGCGGGATCGCCGGGGAGCTGTTTTTT. This encodes CASRASGIAGELFF.